A selection of T cell receptor beta chains follows, all from one sample in a study of spatial heterogeneity in lung cancer. TCRdb redid the calling of the 5' RACE reads with MiXCR, one entry per CDR3 protein. The table records tens of thousands of distinct CDR3 sequences, 9% to 10% of them present only once. The sample in question was PBMCs, obtained at follow-up. The origin of the receptors is a male donor with early-stage non-small cell lung cancer. The CDR3 runs from the conserved cysteine through the conserved F or W. Each record gives: V gene, J gene, CDR3 protein.

V: TRBV18; J: TRBJ2-7; CDR3: CASSQGGTTYEQYF
V: TRBV20-1; J: TRBJ1-5; CDR3: CSARDSGQPQHF
V: TRBV4-3; J: TRBJ2-2; CDR3: CASSQGYGTGELFF
V: TRBV5-1; J: TRBJ1-6; CDR3: CASSLRQGRSPLHF
V: TRBV7-2; J: TRBJ1-4; CDR3: CASSFGTGGEKLFF
V: TRBV4-3; J: TRBJ1-5; CDR3: CASSQDREQPQHF
V: TRBV11-2; J: TRBJ2-1; CDR3: CASSLFDGGLFF
V: TRBV28; J: TRBJ1-6; CDR3: CASSYGTGYNSPLHF
V: TRBV5-1; J: TRBJ2-1; CDR3: CASSSFGSGGGNEQFF
V: TRBV27; J: TRBJ2-5; CDR3: CASSQRFQETQYF
V: TRBV28; J: TRBJ2-5; CDR3: CASSFAGGQETQYF
V: TRBV20-1; J: TRBJ2-3; CDR3: CSAIPQGITDTQYF
V: TRBV4-3; J: TRBJ1-1; CDR3: CASSQEVMNTEAFF
V: TRBV9; J: TRBJ2-1; CDR3: CASSVDGTREQFF
V: TRBV20-1; J: TRBJ1-1; CDR3: CSASGRAASTEAFF
V: TRBV12-3/TRBV12-4; J: TRBJ2-2; CDR3: CASSLMTGELFF
V: TRBV4-1; J: TRBJ1-2; CDR3: CASSQEGGANYGYTF
V: TRBV28; J: TRBJ1-3; CDR3: CASSLPTGNTIYF
V: TRBV5-5; J: TRBJ1-1; CDR3: CASSSGPRVPEAFF
V: TRBV7-8; J: TRBJ1-1; CDR3: CASSFVWGRSDTEAFF
V: TRBV6-5; J: TRBJ2-1; CDR3: CASSYSSKNEQFF
V: TRBV7-2; J: TRBJ2-5; CDR3: CASSYQGGQETQYF
V: TRBV10-3; J: TRBJ1-2; CDR3: CATGQRDGYTF
V: TRBV24-1; J: TRBJ1-1; CDR3: CATSTGQSMNTEAFF
V: TRBV11-2; J: TRBJ2-1; CDR3: CASSPMGLGTDEQFF
V: TRBV29-1; J: TRBJ1-4; CDR3: CSVQGLQDEKLFF
V: TRBV10-3; J: TRBJ2-3; CDR3: CAASEQGTDTQYF
V: TRBV18; J: TRBJ2-7; CDR3: CASSPQDTGSALGEQYF
V: TRBV28; J: TRBJ2-7; CDR3: CASTSGQPYEQYF
V: TRBV20-1; J: TRBJ2-5; CDR3: CSARDAADSGLETQYF
V: TRBV5-1; J: TRBJ2-7; CDR3: CASSLEPGDTYEQYF
V: TRBV28; J: TRBJ2-7; CDR3: CASSSSRTSGLEQYF
V: TRBV6-2/TRBV6-3; J: TRBJ2-4; CDR3: CASSVDRAPGNIQYF
V: TRBV7-2; J: TRBJ2-5; CDR3: CASSLGGGVQETQYF
V: TRBV4-3; J: TRBJ2-1; CDR3: CASSLEQGEQFF
V: TRBV5-1; J: TRBJ2-4; CDR3: CASSLLAGGVSAKNIQYF
V: TRBV5-5; J: TRBJ1-1; CDR3: CASSFVLTNTEAFF
V: TRBV11-3; J: TRBJ2-2; CDR3: CASSLAGGANTGELFF
V: TRBV4-1; J: TRBJ2-7; CDR3: CASSQASGLVREQYF
V: TRBV4-1; J: TRBJ2-2; CDR3: CASSPGTGSGTGELFF
V: TRBV10-2; J: TRBJ1-4; CDR3: CASSDIQGLEKLFF
V: TRBV7-2; J: TRBJ2-3; CDR3: CASSSTGTGGDTQYF
V: TRBV29-1; J: TRBJ2-1; CDR3: CSPMGGSYNEQFF
V: TRBV5-4; J: TRBJ2-1; CDR3: CASSLGQTPYNEQFF
V: TRBV20-1; J: TRBJ1-3; CDR3: CSAREGPRNTIYF
V: TRBV6-2/TRBV6-3; J: TRBJ2-7; CDR3: CASSTLATGGLDEQYF
V: TRBV29-1; J: TRBJ1-1; CDR3: CSVERGTNTEAFF
V: TRBV11-2; J: TRBJ2-5; CDR3: CASSLMRETQYF
V: TRBV10-2; J: TRBJ2-4; CDR3: CASSERGPVGNIQYF
V: TRBV6-1; J: TRBJ2-3; CDR3: CASSERLTYLLTDTQYF
V: TRBV4-3; J: TRBJ2-1; CDR3: CASSQDSGGGEQFF
V: TRBV12-3/TRBV12-4; J: TRBJ1-5; CDR3: CASRTQDRGEPQHF
V: TRBV5-1; J: TRBJ2-3; CDR3: CASSLVLAGDTQYF